The clone carrying this TCR beta chain was observed many times. Its cognate antigen is unknown. This sample is drawn from a study of spatial heterogeneity in lung cancer. The time point: sample taken at primary tumor resection. Unsorted whole RNA from tumor, nontumor lung or frozen PBMC underwent sequencing. MiXCR, applied by TCRdb to the 5' RACE reads, yields one record per CDR3 protein. The sample consists of about 8,000 distinct CDR3 sequences, about 9.3% of them appearing once. Trimming stripped 1 base from V and 0 bases from J, with 10 bases between. Looked up from germline, CDR1 is DFQATT and CDR2 is SNEGSKA (reference sequence). The CDR3 runs 15 residues. Study-wide results and caveats: Ubiquitous nonsynonymous mutations were tracked by counts of ubiquitous expanded TCRs, and regional ones by counts of regional expanded TCRs. How many expanded intratumoral alpha and beta TCRs were present tracked the tumor mutation count, which was a count of nonsynonymous mutations.

This TCR derives from a male donor with early-stage non-small cell lung cancer. Sequenced here: lung tumor tissue, sampled at surgery. The V call is TRBV20-1, the J call TRBJ2-1; the D gene could be TRBD1 or TRBD2 (5 bases each). CDR3 residues: CSARAVGRSYNEQFF. The CDR3 nucleotides read TGCAGTGCTAGAGCCGTGGGACGCTCCTACAATGAGCAGTTCTTC.